One and the same sample provided the 13 T cell receptor beta chains below, sequenced in a study of metastatic and nonmetastatic thyroid tumors. All patients were treatment-naive before thyroid surgery. TCRdb called clones again from the PCR reads with MiXCR. The sample holds fewer than 40,000 clones, about 21% seen once. The sample was tumor tissue. These receptors all stem from a male donor with papillary thyroid cancer or a benign thyroid nodule (not recorded which). Some clones in this sample may be carry-over from other donors' samples.

This sequence joins TRBV30 and TRBJ2-7; D gene unclear. From germline, CDR1 is GTSNPN and CDR2 SVGIG (reference sequence). V gave up 0 bases and J gave up 5 bases, with 5 bases separating them. The CDR3 runs 11 residues. CDR3 amino acids: CAWSVYNEQYF. CDR3 nucleotide sequence: TGTGCCTGGAGTGTTTACAACGAGCAGTACTTC.

As concerns this clone: A much larger clone lies one base from this, so it may be a read error. The chain employs TRBV3-1 and TRBJ2-7, with TRBD2 matching over 7 bases. CDR1 LGHDT and CDR2 YNNKEL come from the germline V gene (reference sequence). The CDR3 extends over 14 amino acids. The CDR3 bases are TGTACCAGCAGCCAAGATGGAGGAAGCGGGACCAGGTACTTC. Its protein is CTSSQDGGSGTRYF.

The chain recombines TRBV24-1 with TRBJ2-2, with 11 nucleotides matching TRBD2. V shed 3 bases, J shed 0 bases, and the junction held 5 bases outside the gene matches. Germline V gene sequence: CDR1 KGHDR, CDR2 SFDVKD. This CDR3 is 18 amino acids long. As DNA, the CDR3 is TGTGCCACCAGTGATCGACTAGCGGGGTACGCGAACACCGGGGAGCTGTTTTTT. Amino acids: CATSDRLAGYANTGELFF.

This clone was counted ten times or more. The CDR3: CAWMRGVTGENTGELFF. In DNA form, the CDR3 reads TGTGCCTGGATGAGAGGCGTAACAGGGGAGAACACCGGGGAGCTGTTTTTT. This sequence joins TRBV30 and TRBJ2-2; 7 bases fit TRBD1. Germline trimming cut 4 bases from V and 1 base from J; bases unmatched to any gene: 12. Per the germline V gene, CDR1 is GTSNPN and CDR2 is SVGIG (reference sequence). CDR3 length: 17 amino acids.

The chain recombines TRBV7-9 with TRBJ1-4; D perhaps matches TRBD1 (6 bases). From germline, CDR1 is SEHNR and CDR2 FQNEAQ (reference sequence). With 5 bases removed from V and 0 bases from J, the gap between germline ends came to 13 bases. This CDR3 is built from 16 residues. CDR3 amino acids: CASSPRQVATNEKLFF. For the CDR3, the DNA is TGTGCCAGCAGCCCTCGACAGGTCGCAACTAATGAAAAACTGTTTTTT.

This clone was seen only a few times. The junction departs from germline at one end; a sequencing error may be responsible. The chain joins TRBV2 to TRBJ2-7, with 8 bases fitting TRBD2. Germline lookup yields CDR1 SNHLY and CDR2 FYNNEI. The CDR3 consists of 12 residues. The CDR3 coding sequence is TGTGCCAACAGTCGGGAGGGCCACGAGCAGTACTTC. This encodes CANSREGHEQYF.

This chain uses TRBV6-2 or TRBV6-3 with TRBJ2-2, with D possibly matching TRBD2 (6 bases). Trimming took off 7 bases at V and 4 bases at J, with 22 bases between the two ends. Per the germline V gene, CDR1 is MNHEY and CDR2 is SVGEGT. This CDR3 is built from 17 residues. The chain's CDR3 is CASKRGRAAGFTGELFF. As DNA, the CDR3 is TGTGCCAGCAAAAGGGGAAGGGCAGCGGGCTTCACCGGGGAGCTGTTTTTT.

The chain combines TRBV20-1 with TRBJ2-2, with D perhaps matching TRBD2 (6 bases). This CDR3 region has 12 residues. V was clipped by 3 bases and J by 5 bases, with 7 bases between them. The germline gives CDR1 DFQATT, CDR2 SNEGSKA (reference sequence). The CDR3 nucleotides are TGCAGTGCTAGCGGGAGTACCGGGGAGCTGTTTTTT. Protein: CSASGSTGELFF.

This chain uses TRBV6-1 with TRBJ1-1; TRBD1 is a possible D gene (5 bases). CDR1 is MNHNS, CDR2 SASEGT, per germline. V was pared by 5 bases and J by 7 bases, with 17 bases between. This CDR3 contains 14 residues. The CDR3: CASSLTHGALEAFF. The CDR3, as DNA: TGTGCCAGCAGTTTAACCCACGGGGCCCTTGAAGCTTTCTTT.

This clone turned up a few times. The chain carries TRBV6-1 and TRBJ1-5; D is possibly TRBD1 (5 bases). Trimming took 1 base from V and 3 from J, leaving 13 bases between them. This CDR3 is built from 16 residues. Germline V gene sequence: CDR1 MNHNS, CDR2 SASEGT. CDR3 nucleotides: TGTGCCAGCAGTGAAGTTGGAGGGGCACTCAATCAGCCCCAGCATTTT. Translation: CASSEVGGALNQPQHF.

This clone showed up many times. The rearrangement links TRBV5-1 to TRBJ2-5; TRBD2 agrees at 10 bases. V gave up 1 base and J gave up 4 bases; unmatched junction bases: 10. This CDR3 is 17 amino acids long. CDR1 SGHRS and CDR2 YFSETQ come from the germline V gene. This CDR3 reads CASSLMIAGGLTETQYF. CDR3 sequence (DNA): TGCGCCAGCAGCTTGATGATAGCGGGAGGCCTTACAGAGACCCAGTACTTC.

This clone was seen a handful of times. The chain employs TRBV6-2 or TRBV6-3 and TRBJ2-1; no definite D call. Germline lookup yields CDR1 MNHEY and CDR2 SVGEGT. V shed 6 bases and J shed 0 bases, with 12 bases lying between them. The CDR3 is 15 amino acids. The CDR3 reads CASSIMRCSYNEQFF. The CDR3 DNA reads TGTGCCAGCAGCATCATGAGGTGCTCCTACAATGAGCAGTTCTTC.

This clone was observed at least ten times. The chain carries TRBV6-2 or TRBV6-3 and TRBJ1-6; D uncertain. The ends were cut back, 5 bases at V and 1 base at J, with 3 bases in the middle. This CDR3 is 13 amino acids long. Per the germline V gene, CDR1 is MNHEY and CDR2 is SVGEGT. The CDR3 loop reads CASSESYNSPLHF. CDR3 coding DNA: TGTGCCAGCAGTGAATCCTATAATTCACCCCTCCACTTT.